This T cell receptor beta chain appears in the sequencing data of a study of T-cell reconstitution after alpha-beta-depleted transplantation in children. During its preparation, the TCRbeta library received unique molecular identifiers. TCRdb reprocessed the PCR reads via MiXCR and lists one record per CDR3 protein. Among roughly 120,000 distinct CDR3 sequences, about a tenth were seen once, and the ten largest hold less than 35%. Findings and caveats of the study: About two months after transplant, alpha-beta T cells reportedly came from several hundred expanded graft clones. Certain patients had high TCRbeta diversity at day 60, and it came from recipient T cells and thymic progenitors that survived. A year post-transplant, T-cell counts and diversity derived mostly from newly produced T cells.

CDR1 is DFQATT and CDR2 is SNEGSKA in the germline V gene (reference sequence). This CDR3 is 12 amino acids long. V dropped 3 bases and J dropped 7 bases, with 10 bases sitting between them. With respect to this clonotype: Its antigen is unidentified.

The sequence was collected from a boy younger than 10 with acute lymphoblastic leukemia, due to receive a stem cell transplant. The sequencing used PBMCs, collected before TCRalphabeta/CD19-depleted stem cell transplant. This rearrangement joins TRBV20-1 to TRBJ2-1, with a weak D call TRBD1 (5 bases). The DNA of the CDR3 is TGCAGTGCTAGCAGGGCTACGAATGAGCAGTTCTTC. Translated: CSASRATNEQFF.